The T cell receptor (beta chain) under discussion was sequenced for a study of beta chain features in type 1 diabetes. Looking at the study overall: Healthy donors and patients showed comparable age, gender and cell yields.

Study-level points and caveats: VDJ junctions from type 1 diabetes patients carried fewer insertions and larger deletions.

V was cut by 8 bases and J by 0 bases, with 9 bases left in between. Germline V lookup: CDR1 SNHLY, CDR2 FYNNEI. This CDR3 has 13 amino acids. This clone was seen a handful of times. Its antigen remains unidentified. The sequenced template was cDNA made from the entire isolated RNA. This table comes from immunoSEQ multiplex PCR, and its TCRdb copy is limited to in-frame clones, with some not included. The sample lists hundreds of thousands of clones; roughly 31% were seen once. Material for sequencing was naive CD4+ T cells from blood. The chain has TRBV2 and TRBJ2-3, with D maybe TRBD2 (6 bases). The clonotype originates from a man aged 18 to 35 in good health. In nucleotides, the CDR3 is TGTGCCAGCCGGGAGAGGAGCACAGATACGCAGTATTTT. It yields the protein CASRERSTDTQYF.